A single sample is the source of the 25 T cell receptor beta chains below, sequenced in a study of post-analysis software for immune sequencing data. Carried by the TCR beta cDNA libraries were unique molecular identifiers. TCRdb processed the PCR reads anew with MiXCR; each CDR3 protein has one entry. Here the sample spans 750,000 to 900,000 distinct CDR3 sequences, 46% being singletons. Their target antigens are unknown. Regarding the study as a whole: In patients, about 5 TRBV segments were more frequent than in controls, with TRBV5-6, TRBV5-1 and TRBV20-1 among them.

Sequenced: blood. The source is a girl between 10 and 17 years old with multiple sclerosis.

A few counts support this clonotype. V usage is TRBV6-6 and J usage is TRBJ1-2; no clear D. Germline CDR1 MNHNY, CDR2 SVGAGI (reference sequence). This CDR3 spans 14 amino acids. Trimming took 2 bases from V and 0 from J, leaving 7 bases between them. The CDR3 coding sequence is TGTGCCAGCAGTTACACTTTCCCTAACTATGGCTACACCTTC. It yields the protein CASSYTFPNYGYTF.

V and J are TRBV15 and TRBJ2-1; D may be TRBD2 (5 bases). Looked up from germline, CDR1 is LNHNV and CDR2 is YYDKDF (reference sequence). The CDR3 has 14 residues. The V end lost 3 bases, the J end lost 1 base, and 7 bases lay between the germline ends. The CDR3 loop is CATSRSGSYNEQFF. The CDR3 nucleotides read TGTGCCACCAGCAGGAGCGGTTCCTACAATGAGCAGTTCTTC.

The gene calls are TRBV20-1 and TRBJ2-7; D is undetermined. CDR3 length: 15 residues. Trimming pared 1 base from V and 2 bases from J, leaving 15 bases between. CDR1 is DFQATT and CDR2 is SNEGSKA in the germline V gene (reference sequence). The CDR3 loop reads CSARGTVDPTYEQYF. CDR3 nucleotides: TGCAGTGCTAGAGGCACCGTTGACCCAACCTACGAGCAGTACTTC.

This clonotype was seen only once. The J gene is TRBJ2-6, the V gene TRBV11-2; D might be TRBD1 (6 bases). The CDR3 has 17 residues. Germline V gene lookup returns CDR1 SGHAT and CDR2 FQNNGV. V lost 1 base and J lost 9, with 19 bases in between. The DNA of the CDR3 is TGTGCCAGCAGCTTAGCCCATGGGCAGGGGAGTGACAACGTCCTGACTTTC. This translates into CASSLAHGQGSDNVLTF.

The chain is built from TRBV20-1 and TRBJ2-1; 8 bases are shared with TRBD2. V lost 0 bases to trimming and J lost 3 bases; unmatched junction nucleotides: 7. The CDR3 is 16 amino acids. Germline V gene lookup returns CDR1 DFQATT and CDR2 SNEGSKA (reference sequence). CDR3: CSARDWASGYYNEQFF. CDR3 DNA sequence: TGCAGTGCTAGAGATTGGGCTAGCGGGTACTACAATGAGCAGTTCTTC.

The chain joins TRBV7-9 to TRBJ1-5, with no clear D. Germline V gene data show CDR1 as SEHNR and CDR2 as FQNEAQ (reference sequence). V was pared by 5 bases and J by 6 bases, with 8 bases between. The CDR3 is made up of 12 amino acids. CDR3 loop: CASSERGQPQHF. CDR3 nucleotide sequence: TGTGCCAGCAGCGAGCGGGGTCAGCCCCAGCATTTT. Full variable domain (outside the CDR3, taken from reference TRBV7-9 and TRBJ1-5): DTGVSQNPRHKITKRGQNVTFRCDPISEHNRLYWYRQTLGQGPEFLTYFQNEAQLEKSRLLSDRFSAERPKGSFSTLEIQRTEQGDSAMYLCASSERGQPQHFGDGTRLSIL.

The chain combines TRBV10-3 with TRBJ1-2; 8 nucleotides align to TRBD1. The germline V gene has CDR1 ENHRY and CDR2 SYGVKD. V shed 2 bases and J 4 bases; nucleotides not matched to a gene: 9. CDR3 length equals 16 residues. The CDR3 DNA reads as TGTGCCATCAGTGAGCCCAGGACAGGGATTAGCTATGGCTACACCTTC. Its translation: CAISEPRTGISYGYTF.

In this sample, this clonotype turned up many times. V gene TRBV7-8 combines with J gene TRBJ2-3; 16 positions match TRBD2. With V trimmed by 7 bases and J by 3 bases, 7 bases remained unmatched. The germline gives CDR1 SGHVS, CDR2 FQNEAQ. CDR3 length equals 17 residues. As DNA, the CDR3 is TGTGCCAGCATCGGACTGGGACTAGCGGGAGGGACAGATACGCAGTATTTT. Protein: CASIGLGLAGGTDTQYF.

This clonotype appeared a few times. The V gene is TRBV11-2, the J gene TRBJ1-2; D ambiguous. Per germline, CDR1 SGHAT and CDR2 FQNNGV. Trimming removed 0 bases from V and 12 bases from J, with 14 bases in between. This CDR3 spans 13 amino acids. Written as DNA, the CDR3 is TGTGCCAGCAGCTTAGATTCGAGGGCTAGTGACACCTTC. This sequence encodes CASSLDSRASDTF.

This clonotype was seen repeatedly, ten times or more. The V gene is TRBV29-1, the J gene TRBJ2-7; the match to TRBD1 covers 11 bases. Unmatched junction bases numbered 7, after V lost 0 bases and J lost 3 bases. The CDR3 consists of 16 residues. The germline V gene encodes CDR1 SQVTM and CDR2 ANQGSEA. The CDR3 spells CSVEDAGTGGNYEQYF. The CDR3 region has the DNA TGCAGCGTTGAAGATGCCGGGACAGGGGGGAACTACGAGCAGTACTTC.

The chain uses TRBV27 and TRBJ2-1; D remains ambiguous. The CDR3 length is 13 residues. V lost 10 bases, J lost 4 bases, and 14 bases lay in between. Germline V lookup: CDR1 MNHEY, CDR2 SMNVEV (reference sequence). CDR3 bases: TGTGCCACCAAATCCAGAGGTTACAATGAGCAGTTCTTC. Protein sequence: CATKSRGYNEQFF.

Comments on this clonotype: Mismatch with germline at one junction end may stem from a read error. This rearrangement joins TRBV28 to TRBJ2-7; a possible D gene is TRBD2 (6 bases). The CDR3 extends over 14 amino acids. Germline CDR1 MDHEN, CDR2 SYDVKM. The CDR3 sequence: CAGSPRDFTYEQYF. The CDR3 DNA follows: TGTGCCGGCAGTCCACGGGACTTCACCTACGAGCAGTACTTC. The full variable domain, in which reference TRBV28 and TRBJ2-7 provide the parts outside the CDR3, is DVKVTQSSRYLVKRTGEKVFLECVQDMDHENMFWYRQDPGLGLRLIYFSYDVKMKEKGDIPEGYSVSREKKERFSLILESASTNQTSMYLCAGSPRDFTYEQYFGPGTRLTVT.

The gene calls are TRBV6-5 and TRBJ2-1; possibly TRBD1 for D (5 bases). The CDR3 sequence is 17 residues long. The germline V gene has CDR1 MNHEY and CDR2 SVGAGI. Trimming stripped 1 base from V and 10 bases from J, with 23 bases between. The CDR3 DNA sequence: TGTGCCAGCAGTTACTGGGGCCGAAACTGGGCTACGGTGGAGCAGTTCTTC. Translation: CASSYWGRNWATVEQFF.

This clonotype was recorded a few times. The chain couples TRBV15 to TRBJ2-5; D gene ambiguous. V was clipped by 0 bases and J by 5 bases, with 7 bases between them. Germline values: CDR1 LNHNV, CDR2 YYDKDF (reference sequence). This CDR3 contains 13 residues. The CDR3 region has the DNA TGTGCCACCAGCAGAGATCCCCAGGAGACCCAGTACTTC. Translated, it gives CATSRDPQETQYF.

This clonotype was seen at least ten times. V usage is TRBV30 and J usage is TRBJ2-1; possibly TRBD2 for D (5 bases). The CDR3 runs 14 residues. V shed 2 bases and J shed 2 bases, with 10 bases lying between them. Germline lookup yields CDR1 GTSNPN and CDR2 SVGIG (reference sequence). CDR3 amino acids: CAWSRRTPYNEQFF. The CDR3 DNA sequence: TGTGCCTGGAGTCGGAGGACTCCCTACAATGAGCAGTTCTTC.

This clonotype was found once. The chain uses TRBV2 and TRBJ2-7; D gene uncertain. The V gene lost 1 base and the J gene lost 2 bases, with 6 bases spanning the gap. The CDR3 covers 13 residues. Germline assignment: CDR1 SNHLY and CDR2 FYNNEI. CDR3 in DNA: TGTGCCAGCAGTGAAGAGACTGCCTACGAGCAGTACTTC. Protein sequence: CASSEETAYEQYF.

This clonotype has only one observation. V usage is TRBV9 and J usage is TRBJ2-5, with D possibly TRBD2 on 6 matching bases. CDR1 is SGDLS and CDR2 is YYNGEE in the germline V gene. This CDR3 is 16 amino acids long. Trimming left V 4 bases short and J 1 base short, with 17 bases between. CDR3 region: CASSPRTGGRQETQYF. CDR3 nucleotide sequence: TGTGCCAGCAGCCCACGCACAGGAGGGCGCCAAGAGACCCAGTACTTC.

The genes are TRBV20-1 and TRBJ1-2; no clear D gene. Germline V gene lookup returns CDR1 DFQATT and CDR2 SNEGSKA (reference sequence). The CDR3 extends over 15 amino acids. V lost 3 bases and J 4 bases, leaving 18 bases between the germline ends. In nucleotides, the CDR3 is TGCAGTGCTAGCGACACAGAAATTATCACCTATGGCTACACCTTC. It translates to CSASDTEIITYGYTF.

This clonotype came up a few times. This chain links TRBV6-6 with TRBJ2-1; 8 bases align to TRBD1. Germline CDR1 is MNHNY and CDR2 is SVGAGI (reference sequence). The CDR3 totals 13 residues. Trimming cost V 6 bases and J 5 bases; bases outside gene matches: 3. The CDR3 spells CASRGQGDNEQFF. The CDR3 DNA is TGTGCCAGCAGAGGACAGGGAGACAATGAGCAGTTCTTC.

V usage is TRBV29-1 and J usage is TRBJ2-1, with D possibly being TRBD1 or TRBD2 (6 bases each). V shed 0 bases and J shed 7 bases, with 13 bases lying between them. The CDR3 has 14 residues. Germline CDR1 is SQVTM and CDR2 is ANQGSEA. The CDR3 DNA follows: TGCAGCGTTGAAGATTGGGGGGCGTCGAATGAGCAGTTCTTC. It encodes CSVEDWGASNEQFF.

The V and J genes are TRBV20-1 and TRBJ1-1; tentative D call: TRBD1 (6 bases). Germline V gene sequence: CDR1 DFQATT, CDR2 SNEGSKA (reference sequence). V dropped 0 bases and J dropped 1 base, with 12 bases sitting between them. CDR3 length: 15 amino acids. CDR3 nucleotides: TGCAGTGCTAGAGACTACGGGACAAAGAACACTGAAGCTTTCTTT. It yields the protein CSARDYGTKNTEAFF.

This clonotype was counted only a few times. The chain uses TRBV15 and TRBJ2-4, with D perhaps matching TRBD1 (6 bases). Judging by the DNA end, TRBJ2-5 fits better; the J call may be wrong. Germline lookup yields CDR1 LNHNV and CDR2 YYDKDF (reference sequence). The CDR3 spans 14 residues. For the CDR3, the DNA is TGTGCCACCAGACAGGGAGACGATTTCGAGACCCAGTACTTC. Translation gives CATRQGDDFETQYF.

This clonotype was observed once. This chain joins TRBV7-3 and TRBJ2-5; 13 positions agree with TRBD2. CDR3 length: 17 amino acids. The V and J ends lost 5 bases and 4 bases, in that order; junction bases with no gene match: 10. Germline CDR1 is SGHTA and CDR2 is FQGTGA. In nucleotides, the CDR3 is TGTGCCAGCAGCCCCGGGACTAGCGGGACGTGGGGAGAGACCCAGTACTTC. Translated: CASSPGTSGTWGETQYF.

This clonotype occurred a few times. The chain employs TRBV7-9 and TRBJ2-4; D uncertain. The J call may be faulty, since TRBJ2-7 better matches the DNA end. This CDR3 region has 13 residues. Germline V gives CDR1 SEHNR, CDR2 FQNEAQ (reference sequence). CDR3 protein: CASSLVAAYEQYF. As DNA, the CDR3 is TGTGCCAGCAGCTTAGTGGCAGCCTACGAGCAGTACTTC.

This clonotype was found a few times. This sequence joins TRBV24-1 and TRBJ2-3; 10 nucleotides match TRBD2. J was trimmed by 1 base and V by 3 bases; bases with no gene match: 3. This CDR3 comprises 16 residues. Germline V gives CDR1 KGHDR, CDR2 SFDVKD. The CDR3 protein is CATSDLAGVGTDTQYF. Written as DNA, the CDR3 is TGTGCCACCAGTGATCTAGCGGGAGTTGGCACAGATACGCAGTATTTT.